These 11 T cell receptor beta chains were sequenced from one sample in a study of shared clonotypes between healthy human individuals. Data came from immunoSEQ multiplex PCR; TCRdb stores just in-frame clones and leaves some out. The data contain millions of clones, roughly 94% of them seen just once; the ten biggest clones take up approximately 0.13%. Sequenced: naive CD4+ T cells sorted from blood. This sample's subset: CD45RA+ positively selected. The receptors come from a man between 18 and 29 years old in good health.

Comment on this clone: The junction departs from germline at one end; a sequencing error may be responsible. The chain is built from TRBV28 and TRBJ2-1; D is possibly TRBD1 or TRBD2 (5 bases each). This CDR3 region has 12 residues. In germline, CDR1 is MDHEN, CDR2 SYDVKM. The CDR3 bases are TGTGCCAGCAGCCCCCGGGGCTGGGGTCCACTCTTC. It codes for CASSPRGWGPLF.

The CDR3 DNA sequence: TGTGCCAGCAGGTTACCGGGCGGCACCGGGGAGCTGTTTTTT. This encodes CASRLPGGTGELFF. This chain uses TRBV6-5 with TRBJ2-2; no clear D. CDR1 and CDR2 (germline): MNHEY, SVGAGI. The CDR3 extends over 14 amino acids. V lost 6 bases to trimming and J lost 4 bases, with 12 bases between them.

Comment on this clone: This specimen includes other DNA sequences encoding the same CDR3. The chain carries TRBV5-1 and TRBJ2-7; possible D gene TRBD1, 6 bases. Germline lookup yields CDR1 SGHRS and CDR2 YFSETQ. V was trimmed by 3 bases and J by 1 base, leaving 8 bases between them. This CDR3 region has 13 residues. CDR3 sequence (DNA): TGCGCCAGCAGCTCAGGGGATTCCTACGAGCAGTACTTC. Amino acids: CASSSGDSYEQYF. The entire variable domain, with the rest obtained from reference TRBV5-1 and TRBJ2-7, is as follows: KAGVTQTPRYLIKTRGQQVTLSCSPISGHRSVSWYQQTPGQGLQFLFEYFSETQRNKGNFPGRFSGRQFSNSRSEMNVSTLELGDSALYLCASSSGDSYEQYFGPGTRLTVT.

The J gene is TRBJ2-5, the V gene TRBV6-6; D remains ambiguous. Trimming took 7 bases from V and 4 from J, leaving 7 bases between them. Germline CDR1 reads MNHNY; CDR2 reads SVGAGI (reference sequence). The CDR3 length is 11 residues. CDR3 DNA sequence: TGTGCCAGCACTACGCGAGAGACCCAGTACTTC. It yields the protein CASTTRETQYF.

This chain uses TRBV25-1 with TRBJ1-2, with D uncertain. With 2 bases removed from V and 0 bases from J, the gap between germline ends came to 10 bases. The CDR3 runs 15 residues. Germline V gives CDR1 MGHDK, CDR2 SYGVNS. CDR3 protein: CASSERFETNYGYTF. The CDR3 region has the DNA TGTGCCAGCAGTGAAAGATTTGAGACTAACTATGGCTACACCTTC.

V gene TRBV18 combines with J gene TRBJ2-1; TRBD2 agrees at 10 bases. Germline V gives CDR1 KGHSH, CDR2 LQKENI. The CDR3 length is 17 residues. Losses at the gene ends were 1 base for V and 2 bases for J; bases not matched to a gene: 5. The CDR3 sequence is CASSPLLAGSTYNEQFF. The CDR3 DNA sequence: TGTGCCAGCTCACCACTACTAGCGGGATCAACCTACAATGAGCAGTTCTTC.

The CDR3 here is CAFYRGSNGYTF. In DNA, the CDR3 is TGTGCCTTCTACAGGGGATCGAATGGCTACACCTTC. The rearrangement links TRBV30 to TRBJ1-2; 7 bases fit TRBD1. This CDR3 is 12 amino acids long. Germline-derived CDR1 and CDR2 are GTSNPN and SVGIG (reference sequence). J gave up 6 bases and V 7 bases, and 8 bases lay outside the gene matches.

The rearrangement links TRBV5-3 to TRBJ1-2, with 8 bases identical to TRBD1. TRBV5-3 is annotated as an ORF whose role is uncertain. The CDR3 has 15 amino acids. V lost 4 bases to trimming and J lost 5 bases; unmatched junction nucleotides: 10. The DNA for the CDR3 is TGTGCCAGAAGCCCTAAGGGACAGGTGGATTATGGCTACACCTTC. Translating gives CARSPKGQVDYGYTF.

The gene calls are TRBV5-6 and TRBJ1-2; no reliable D call. Germline assignment: CDR1 SGHDT and CDR2 YYEEEE. Trimming took 5 bases from V and 4 from J, leaving 15 bases between them. The length of the CDR3 is 14 residues. CDR3: CASSPAVPLYGYTF. CDR3 nucleotides: TGTGCCAGCAGTCCCGCAGTCCCCCTCTATGGCTACACCTTC.

J is TRBJ1-6 and V is TRBV5-1; D ambiguous. This CDR3 has 13 amino acids. Germline CDR1 reads SGHRS; CDR2 reads YFSETQ. The V gene lost 0 bases and the J gene lost 7 bases, with 5 bases spanning the gap. The CDR3 loop is CASSLDNNSPLHF. CDR3 coding DNA: TGCGCCAGCAGCTTGGACAACAATTCACCCCTCCACTTT.

The chain joins TRBV2 to TRBJ2-1; 7 nucleotides align to TRBD1. The ends lost 5 bases at V and 5 bases at J; junction bases unmatched: 9. The CDR3 runs 15 residues. Germline CDR1 is SNHLY and CDR2 is FYNNEI. The CDR3 DNA sequence: TGTGCCAGCAGTACGGAACAGGGGCGACACAATGAGCAGTTCTTC. Translating gives CASSTEQGRHNEQFF.